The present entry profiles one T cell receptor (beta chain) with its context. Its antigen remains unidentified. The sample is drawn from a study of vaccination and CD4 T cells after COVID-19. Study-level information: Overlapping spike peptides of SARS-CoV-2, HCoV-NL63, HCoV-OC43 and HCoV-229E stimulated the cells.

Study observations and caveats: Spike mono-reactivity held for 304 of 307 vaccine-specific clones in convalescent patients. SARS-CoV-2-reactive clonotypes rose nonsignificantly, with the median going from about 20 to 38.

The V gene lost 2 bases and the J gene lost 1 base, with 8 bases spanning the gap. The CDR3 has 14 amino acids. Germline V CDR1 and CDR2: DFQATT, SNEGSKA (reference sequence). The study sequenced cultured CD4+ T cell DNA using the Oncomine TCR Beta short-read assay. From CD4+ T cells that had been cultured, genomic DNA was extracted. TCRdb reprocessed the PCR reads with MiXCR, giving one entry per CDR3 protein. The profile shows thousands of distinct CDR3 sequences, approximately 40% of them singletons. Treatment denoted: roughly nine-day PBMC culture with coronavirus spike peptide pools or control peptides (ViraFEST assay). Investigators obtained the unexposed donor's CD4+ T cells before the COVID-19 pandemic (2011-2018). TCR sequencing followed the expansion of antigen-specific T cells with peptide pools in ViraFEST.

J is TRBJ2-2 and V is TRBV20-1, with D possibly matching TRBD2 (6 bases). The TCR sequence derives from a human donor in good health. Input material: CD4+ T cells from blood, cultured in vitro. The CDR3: CSARLAWNTGELFF. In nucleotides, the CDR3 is TGCAGTGCTAGACTAGCGTGGAACACCGGGGAGCTGTTTTTT.